Listed here are 12 T cell receptor beta chains from one sample, sequenced in a study of blood T cells in healthy people across ages. Primers used in a second PCR of about 6 to 11 cycles were a sample-barcoded 5' primer and a J-beta primer mix. TCRdb called the 5' RACE reads again in MiXCR, with one record for every CDR3 protein. Counted here are more than 500,000 distinct CDR3 sequences, roughly 29% occurring once; the ten biggest clones make up around 20%. Sequenced material: blood. All receptors come from a woman aged 70-85 years in good health.

The chain carries TRBV12-3 or TRBV12-4 and TRBJ2-3; 13 bases are shared with TRBD2. Trimming took 5 bases from V and 8 from J; bases not matched to a gene: 10. CDR3 size: 16 residues. CDR3 residues: CASSEPGTSGVSTQYF. The CDR3 DNA reads TGTGCCAGCAGTGAACCCGGGACTAGCGGGGTCTCTACGCAGTATTTT.

V is TRBV4-3 and J is TRBJ2-5; TRBD1 agrees at 8 bases. Germline CDR1 reads LGHNA; CDR2 reads YSLEER. V was clipped by 5 bases and J by 2 bases; unmatched bases: 10. The CDR3 totals 16 residues. The DNA for the CDR3 is TGCGCCAGCAGCAGCCGAGGCAGGGGGCTACAAGAGACCCAGTACTTC. Its protein is CASSSRGRGLQETQYF.

This clonotype appeared a few times. This chain joins TRBV24-1 and TRBJ2-1; the D gene is possibly TRBD2 (7 bases). Trimming shortened V by 5 bases and J by 0 bases, and 16 bases separated the two germline ends. The CDR3 contains 17 residues. Germline CDR1 and CDR2: KGHDR and SFDVKD. As DNA, the CDR3 is TGTGCCACCAGTGGGTCGCGCGGGGGCGTCTCCTACAATGAGCAGTTCTTC. Its translation: CATSGSRGGVSYNEQFF.

In regard to this clonotype: A read error may account for a junction end that differs from germline. In DNA form, the CDR3 reads TGTGCCAGCAGCCTCGGGGTGGCTAATGAGAAACTGTTTTTT. Its protein product is CASSLGVANEKLFF. The gene calls are TRBV7-2 and TRBJ1-4, with D unclear. This CDR3 is 14 amino acids long. Germline V gene data show CDR1 as SGHTA and CDR2 as FQGNSA.

This clonotype occurred a few times. The chain combines TRBV20-1 with TRBJ2-1, with D tentatively TRBD1 (5 bases). The CDR3 contains 14 residues. The germline gives CDR1 DFQATT, CDR2 SNEGSKA (reference sequence). Trimming took off 5 bases at V and 9 bases at J, with 20 bases between the two ends. The CDR3 spells CSAPMQGARREQFF. CDR3 coding DNA: TGCAGTGCTCCAATGCAGGGCGCCCGGCGTGAGCAGTTCTTC.

This clonotype was detected a few times. The V call is TRBV25-1, the J call TRBJ2-5; 7 nucleotides align to TRBD1. Germline lookup yields CDR1 MGHDK and CDR2 SYGVNS. With V trimmed by 4 bases and J by 4 bases, 6 bases remained unmatched. The CDR3 loop spans 14 amino acids. CDR3 sequence: CASSVDRIIETQYF. Here the CDR3 DNA reads TGTGCCAGCAGTGTGGACAGGATAATAGAGACCCAGTACTTC.

This clonotype was observed a handful of times. V gene TRBV7-9 combines with J gene TRBJ2-7; D is unresolved. Germline CDR1 and CDR2: SEHNR and FQNEAQ (reference sequence). The germline V and J ends were trimmed by 2 bases and 7 bases, with 9 bases remaining between them. This CDR3 is 12 amino acids long. In nucleotides, the CDR3 is TGTGCCAGCAGCTTAAGTAATAAGGAGCAGTACTTC. It codes for CASSLSNKEQYF.

The V gene is TRBV6-1, the J gene TRBJ1-2; 9 nucleotides align to TRBD1. The CDR3 loop spans 17 amino acids. J gave up 5 bases and V 6 bases, and 16 bases lay outside the gene matches. CDR1 and CDR2 (germline): MNHNS, SASEGT. CDR3 in amino acids: CASRGGTGRGRRYGYTF. CDR3 nucleotide sequence: TGTGCCAGCAGAGGAGGGACAGGGCGGGGGCGAAGATATGGCTACACCTTC.

This CDR3 is CASSVEDSPSRNYNEQFF. CDR3 DNA: TGTGCCAGCAGCGTAGAAGATAGCCCCTCTCGTAACTACAATGAGCAGTTCTTC. This rearrangement joins TRBV9 to TRBJ2-1; no reliable D call. Deletions cut 0 bases from V and 3 bases from J, with 19 bases between. Germline V gene sequence: CDR1 SGDLS, CDR2 YYNGEE. CDR3 length: 18 residues.

This clonotype was seen a few times. The gene calls are TRBV9 and TRBJ1-1; a weak D match, TRBD1 (5 bases). Trimming stripped 0 bases from V and 0 bases from J, with 12 bases between. CDR3 length: 16 residues. Per the germline V gene, CDR1 is SGDLS and CDR2 is YYNGEE. The chain's CDR3 is CASSVAGGGLNTEAFF. The CDR3, as DNA: TGTGCCAGCAGCGTAGCTGGCGGGGGTCTGAACACTGAAGCTTTCTTT.

V usage is TRBV20-1 and J usage is TRBJ1-4, with 10 bases matching TRBD1. The V gene's germline CDR1 is DFQATT and CDR2 SNEGSKA (reference sequence). V lost 5 bases and J lost 8; bases outside the gene matches: 5. This CDR3 is built from 13 residues. The CDR3 is CSARDRGVEKLFF. CDR3 DNA sequence: TGCAGTGCTCGGGACAGGGGTGTGGAAAAACTGTTTTTT.

This CDR3 reads CASSLADPPTDTQYF. The CDR3 DNA reads as TGCGCCAGCAGCTTGGCGGACCCGCCAACAGATACGCAGTATTTT. The chain is built from TRBV5-1 and TRBJ2-3, with unresolved D. Trimming stripped 0 bases from V and 3 bases from J, with 11 bases between. The CDR3 contains 15 residues. Germline values: CDR1 SGHRS, CDR2 YFSETQ.